The 19 T cell receptor beta chains given below trace back to one sample, sequenced in a study of T cells in Graves' hyperthyroidism and ophthalmopathy. The investigators amplified TCR beta CDR3 regions from RNA transcripts. The HTBI primer set drove a first-round RT-PCR of the TCR CDR3. In TCRdb, the multiplex PCR reads were re-called with MiXCR into one record per CDR3 protein. The sample shows about 210,000 distinct CDR3 sequences, 17% of them seen only once. The source material was blood. The source of these receptors is a man in his fifties with Graves' hyperthyroidism.

This clonotype occurred a few times. V is TRBV5-1 and J is TRBJ2-3; tentatively, D is TRBD1 (6 bases). Germline CDR1 SGHRS, CDR2 YFSETQ. The CDR3 extends over 16 amino acids. V was pared by 0 bases and J by 2 bases, with 13 bases between. The chain's CDR3 is CASSLEGGPTTDTQYF. CDR3 in DNA: TGCGCCAGCAGCTTGGAAGGGGGACCGACCACAGATACGCAGTATTTT.

Ten or more counts support this clonotype. V is TRBV18 and J is TRBJ2-1; TRBD2 aligns across 11 bases. Losses at the gene ends were 3 bases for V and 7 bases for J; bases not matched to a gene: 2. The CDR3 has 14 amino acids. Germline loops: CDR1 KGHSH, CDR2 LQKENI. The CDR3 sequence: CASSPGLAENEQFF. The CDR3 nucleotides are TGTGCCAGCTCACCGGGACTAGCGGAAAATGAGCAGTTCTTC.

This clonotype came up a few times. This rearrangement joins TRBV15 to TRBJ2-3, with 10 bases matching TRBD1. CDR1 and CDR2 (germline): LNHNV, YYDKDF (reference sequence). This CDR3 comprises 17 residues. V lost 2 bases and J lost 1; bases outside the gene matches: 6. CDR3 residues: CATSRLGTGARTDTQYF. Here the CDR3 DNA reads TGTGCCACCAGCAGACTAGGGACAGGGGCTCGCACAGATACGCAGTATTTT. The full variable domain, in which reference TRBV15 and TRBJ2-3 provide the parts outside the CDR3, is DAMVIQNPRYQVTQFGKPVTLSCSQTLNHNVMYWYQQKSSQAPKLLFHYYDKDFNNEADTPDNFQSRRPNTSFCFLDIRSPGLGDTAMYLCATSRLGTGARTDTQYFGPGTRLTVL.

The J gene is TRBJ1-1, the V gene TRBV14; D remains unclear. The V end was cut by 0 bases, the J end by 3 bases, with 5 bases between. The CDR3 sequence is 13 residues long. Germline CDR1 and CDR2: SGHDN and FVKESK. The chain's CDR3 is CASSQDGDTEAFF. In nucleotides, the CDR3 is TGTGCCAGCAGCCAAGACGGGGACACTGAAGCTTTCTTT.

Many counts were recorded for this clonotype. The rearrangement uses TRBV20-1 and TRBJ2-7; 12 bases line up with TRBD2. The trim removed 0 bases at V and 0 bases at J, leaving 6 bases unmatched. In germline, CDR1 is DFQATT, CDR2 SNEGSKA (reference sequence). The CDR3 consists of 17 residues. The DNA of the CDR3 is TGCAGTGCTAGAGACGCCTCGACTAGCGGGAGCTCCTACGAGCAGTACTTC. Encoded protein: CSARDASTSGSSYEQYF.

Worth noting for this clonotype: A much larger clone lies a single base off, so this may be a read error. This chain uses TRBV9 with TRBJ1-1, with unresolved D. CDR1 is SGDLS and CDR2 is YYNGEE in the germline V gene. This CDR3 spans 14 amino acids. V dropped 2 bases and J dropped 0 bases, with 8 bases sitting between them. CDR3 nucleotide sequence: TGTGCCAGCAGCGTTCGGGCCCTGAACACTGAAGCTTTCTTT. Protein: CASSVRALNTEAFF.

This clonotype was picked up many times. The CDR3 sequence is CASSELSGSVNEQFF. The CDR3 coding sequence is TGTGCCAGCAGTGAACTGAGCGGGAGCGTTAATGAGCAGTTCTTC. This sequence joins TRBV6-1 and TRBJ2-1; 8 positions agree with TRBD2. V was clipped by 2 bases and J by 7 bases; unmatched bases: 7. This CDR3 comprises 15 residues. Looked up from germline, CDR1 is MNHNS and CDR2 is SASEGT.

Comment on this clonotype: This may be a read error, as it is one base from a much larger clone. The chain has TRBV24-1 and TRBJ1-2, with unresolved D. This CDR3 comprises 14 residues. The germline V gene encodes CDR1 KGHDR and CDR2 SFDVKD. Trimming removed 3 bases at V and 3 bases at J, with 10 bases between. The CDR3 DNA sequence: TGTGCCACCAGTGATATAAATGTTGACTATGGCTACACCTTC. This encodes CATSDINVDYGYTF.

About this clonotype: This clone may be a read error of a much larger clone one base away. V and J are TRBV11-3 and TRBJ2-3; 14 bases align to TRBD2. Germline-derived CDR1 and CDR2 are SGHNT and YENEEA. The CDR3 contains 17 residues. The CDR3 DNA follows: TGTGCCAGCAGCTTTGGACTAGCGGGAGGCCTCACAGATACGCAGTGTTTT. It encodes CASSFGLAGGLTDTQCF.

This clonotype has a count of ten or more. The chain is built from TRBV7-2 and TRBJ2-3; D is unclear. Trimming pared 0 bases from V and 6 bases from J, leaving 7 bases between. Per germline, CDR1 SGHTA and CDR2 FQGNSA. CDR3 length: 13 residues. The CDR3 nucleotides are TGTGCCAGCAGCTTAGCCGGTTTTGATACGCAGTATTTT. Amino acid sequence: CASSLAGFDTQYF.

This clonotype was seen at least ten times. This sequence joins TRBV12-3 or TRBV12-4 and TRBJ2-3, with D hard to call. The CDR3 runs to 13 residues. V dropped 6 bases and J dropped 1 base, with 8 bases sitting between them. DNA of the CDR3: TGTGCCAGCAGCACGAGCGGCACAGATACGCAGTATTTT. Amino acids: CASSTSGTDTQYF.

There are many counts of this clonotype. V is TRBV11-3 and J is TRBJ2-1; 9 bases line up with TRBD2. The CDR3 loop spans 18 amino acids. Germline V gene lookup returns CDR1 SGHNT and CDR2 YENEEA. V shed 9 bases, J shed 6 bases, and the junction held 21 bases outside the gene matches. The CDR3 sequence: CASRWGSGKAGGSNEQFF. CDR3 DNA: TGTGCCAGTCGATGGGGCTCCGGAAAAGCGGGAGGCAGCAATGAGCAGTTCTTC.

This clonotype was picked up many times. J is TRBJ2-3 and V is TRBV18, with D possibly matching TRBD2 (5 bases). The CDR3 sequence is 14 residues long. Trimming cost V 0 bases and J 4 bases, with 8 bases left between them. Germline CDR1 KGHSH, CDR2 LQKENI. CDR3 sequence: CASSPPGVPDTQYF. As DNA, the CDR3 is TGTGCCAGCTCACCACCCGGGGTTCCAGATACGCAGTATTTT.

This clonotype was seen repeatedly, ten times or more. The V call is TRBV6-1, the J call TRBJ2-7; D gene uncertain. This CDR3 has 12 amino acids. V was cut by 5 bases and J by 3 bases, with 8 bases left in between. Germline loops: CDR1 MNHNS, CDR2 SASEGT. CDR3 amino acids: CASSSDNYEQYF. The CDR3 DNA follows: TGTGCCAGCAGTTCCGACAACTACGAGCAGTACTTC.

In DNA form, the CDR3 reads TGTGCCAGCAGCTCAGGGGCAGGTGGGTCGGAGACCCAGTACTTC. Its translation: CASSSGAGGSETQYF. The V gene is TRBV7-3, the J gene TRBJ2-5, with a weak D call TRBD1 (6 bases). CDR1 SGHTA and CDR2 FQGTGA come from the germline V gene. This CDR3 comprises 15 residues. V was shortened by 4 bases and J by 5 bases, with 17 bases between the two germline ends.

This clonotype was recorded many times. This chain uses TRBV28 with TRBJ2-1, with 10 bases that match TRBD2. There are 14 residues in the CDR3. Germline assignment: CDR1 MDHEN and CDR2 SYDVKM. J gave up 2 bases and V 10 bases, and 5 bases lay outside the gene matches. CDR3 in DNA: TGTGCCACAGGACTAGCGGATGCCTACAATGAGCAGTTCTTC. As protein: CATGLADAYNEQFF.

This chain links TRBV4-3 with TRBJ2-3; the D is unclear. Germline V CDR1 and CDR2: LGHNA, YSLEER. V dropped 1 base and J dropped 0 bases, with 8 bases sitting between them. The CDR3 covers 15 residues. For the CDR3, the DNA is TGCGCCAGCAGCCAAGTCGCTGGAAGCACAGATACGCAGTATTTT. It encodes CASSQVAGSTDTQYF.

As concerns this clonotype: A single base separates this from a much larger clone, so it may be a read error. V is TRBV20-1 and J is TRBJ2-5; 8 bases are a match to TRBD2. This CDR3 spans 14 amino acids. CDR1 is DFQATT and CDR2 is SNEGSKA in the germline V gene (reference sequence). In nucleotides, the CDR3 is TGCAGTGCTCTGACGGGAGGGGCCGTGGAGACCCAGCACTTC. It encodes CSALTGGAVETQHF.

The chain is built from TRBV12-3 or TRBV12-4 and TRBJ1-6, with a weak D call TRBD1 (5 bases). The CDR3 length is 13 residues. V was cut by 8 bases and J by 3 bases, with 8 bases left in between. The CDR3 sequence is CASGDSYNSPLHF. The CDR3, as DNA: TGTGCCAGCGGTGACAGCTATAATTCACCCCTCCACTTT.